This T cell receptor beta chain was identified during a study of T-cell reconstitution after alpha-beta-depleted transplantation in children. Study-wide findings and caveats: In some patients, recipient T cells and intrathymic progenitors surviving conditioning explained high day-60 diversity. Among T cells one year after transplant, newly produced cells accounted for most counts and diversity. Alpha-beta T cells about two months after transplant reportedly derived from several hundred expanded graft clones.

During its preparation, the TCRbeta library received unique molecular identifiers. TCRdb itself ran the PCR reads through MiXCR, one entry per CDR3 protein. The table has around 370,000 distinct CDR3 sequences, under 20% seen once; the top ten hold approximately 38%. In regard to this clonotype: Its antigen is not known.

This CDR3 contains 19 residues. Trimming took 3 bases from V and 3 from J, leaving 30 bases between them. CDR1 SQVTM and CDR2 ANQGSEA come from the germline V gene. The chain combines TRBV29-1 with TRBJ2-7; D may correspond to TRBD1 or TRBD2 (5 bases each). The sequencing used PBMCs, mostly from graft donor cells, collected 360 days after TCRalphabeta/CD19-depleted stem cell transplant. The receptor comes from a male patient aged 2 to 10 who had a stem cell transplant for acute lymphoblastic leukemia, so the T cells may come from the graft donor. The CDR3 DNA reads as TGCAGCGTTGATACGCCGGGACGGTGGATGCCGGCTTTGCTCTACGAGCAGTACTTC. Translation: CSVDTPGRWMPALLYEQYF.